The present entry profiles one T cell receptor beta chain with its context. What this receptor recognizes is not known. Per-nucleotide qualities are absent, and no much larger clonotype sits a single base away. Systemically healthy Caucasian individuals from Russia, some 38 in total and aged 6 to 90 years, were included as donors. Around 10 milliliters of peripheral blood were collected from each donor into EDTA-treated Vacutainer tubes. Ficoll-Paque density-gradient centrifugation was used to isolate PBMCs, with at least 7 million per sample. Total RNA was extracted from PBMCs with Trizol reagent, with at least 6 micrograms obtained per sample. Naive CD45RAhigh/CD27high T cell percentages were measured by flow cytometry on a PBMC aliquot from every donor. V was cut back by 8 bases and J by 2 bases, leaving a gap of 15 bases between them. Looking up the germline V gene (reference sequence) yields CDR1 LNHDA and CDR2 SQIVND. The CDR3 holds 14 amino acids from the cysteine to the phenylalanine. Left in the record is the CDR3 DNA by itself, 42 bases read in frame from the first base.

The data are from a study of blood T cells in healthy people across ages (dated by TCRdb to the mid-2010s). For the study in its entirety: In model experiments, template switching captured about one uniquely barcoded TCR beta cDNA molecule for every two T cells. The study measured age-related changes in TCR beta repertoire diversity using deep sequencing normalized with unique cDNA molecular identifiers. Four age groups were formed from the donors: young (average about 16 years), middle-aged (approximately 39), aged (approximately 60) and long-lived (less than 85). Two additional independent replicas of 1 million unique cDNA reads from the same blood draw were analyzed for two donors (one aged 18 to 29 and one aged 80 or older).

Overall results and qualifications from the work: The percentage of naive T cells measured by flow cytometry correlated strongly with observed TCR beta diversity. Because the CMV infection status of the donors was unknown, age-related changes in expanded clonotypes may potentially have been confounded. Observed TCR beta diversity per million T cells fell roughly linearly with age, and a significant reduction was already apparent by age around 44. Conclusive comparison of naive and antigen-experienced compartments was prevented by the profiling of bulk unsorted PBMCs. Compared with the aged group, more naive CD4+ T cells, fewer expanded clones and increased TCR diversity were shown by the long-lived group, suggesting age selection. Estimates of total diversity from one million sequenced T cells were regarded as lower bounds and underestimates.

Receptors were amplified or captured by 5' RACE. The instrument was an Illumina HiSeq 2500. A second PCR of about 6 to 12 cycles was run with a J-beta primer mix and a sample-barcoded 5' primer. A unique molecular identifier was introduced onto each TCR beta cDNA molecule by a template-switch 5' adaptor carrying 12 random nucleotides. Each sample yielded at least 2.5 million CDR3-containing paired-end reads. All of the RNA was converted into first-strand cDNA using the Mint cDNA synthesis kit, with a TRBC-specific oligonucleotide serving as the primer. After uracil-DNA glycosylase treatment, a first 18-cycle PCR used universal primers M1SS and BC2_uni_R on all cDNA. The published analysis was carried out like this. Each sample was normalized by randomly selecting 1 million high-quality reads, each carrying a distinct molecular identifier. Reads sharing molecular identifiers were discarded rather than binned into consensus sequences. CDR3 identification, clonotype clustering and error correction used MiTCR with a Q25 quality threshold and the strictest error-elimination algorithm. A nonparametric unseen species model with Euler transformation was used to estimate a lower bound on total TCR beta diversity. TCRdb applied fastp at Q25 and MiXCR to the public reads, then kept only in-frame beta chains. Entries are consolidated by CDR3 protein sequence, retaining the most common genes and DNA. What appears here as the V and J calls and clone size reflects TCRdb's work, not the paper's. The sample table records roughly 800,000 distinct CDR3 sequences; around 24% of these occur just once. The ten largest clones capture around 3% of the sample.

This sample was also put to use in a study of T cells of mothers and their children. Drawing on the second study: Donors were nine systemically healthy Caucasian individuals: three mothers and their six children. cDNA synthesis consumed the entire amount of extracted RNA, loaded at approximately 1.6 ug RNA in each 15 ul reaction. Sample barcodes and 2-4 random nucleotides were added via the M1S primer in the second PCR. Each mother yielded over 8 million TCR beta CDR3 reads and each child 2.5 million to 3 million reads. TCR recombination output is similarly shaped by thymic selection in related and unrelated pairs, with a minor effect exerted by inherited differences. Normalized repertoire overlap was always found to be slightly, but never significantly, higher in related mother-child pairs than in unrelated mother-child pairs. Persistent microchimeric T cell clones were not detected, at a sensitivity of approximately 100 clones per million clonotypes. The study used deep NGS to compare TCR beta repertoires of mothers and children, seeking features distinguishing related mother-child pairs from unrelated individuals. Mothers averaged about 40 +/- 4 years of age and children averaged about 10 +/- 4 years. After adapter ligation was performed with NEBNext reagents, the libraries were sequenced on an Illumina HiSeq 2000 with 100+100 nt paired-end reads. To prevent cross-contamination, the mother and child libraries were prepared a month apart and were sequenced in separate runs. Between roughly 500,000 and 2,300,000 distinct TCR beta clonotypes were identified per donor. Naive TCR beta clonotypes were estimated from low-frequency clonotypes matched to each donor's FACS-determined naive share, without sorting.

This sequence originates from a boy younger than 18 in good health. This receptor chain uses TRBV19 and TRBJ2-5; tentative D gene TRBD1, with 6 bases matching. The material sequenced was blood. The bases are TGTGCCAGTCAACCGGGACAAACTCAAGAGACCCAGTACTTC. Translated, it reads CASQPGQTQETQYF. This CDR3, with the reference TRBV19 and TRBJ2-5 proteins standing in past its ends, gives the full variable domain DGGITQSPKYLFRKEGQNVTLSCEQNLNHDAMYWYRQDPGQGLRLIYYSQIVNDFQKGDIAEGYSVSREKKESFPLTVTSAQKNPTAFYLCASQPGQTQETQYFGPGTRLLVL.